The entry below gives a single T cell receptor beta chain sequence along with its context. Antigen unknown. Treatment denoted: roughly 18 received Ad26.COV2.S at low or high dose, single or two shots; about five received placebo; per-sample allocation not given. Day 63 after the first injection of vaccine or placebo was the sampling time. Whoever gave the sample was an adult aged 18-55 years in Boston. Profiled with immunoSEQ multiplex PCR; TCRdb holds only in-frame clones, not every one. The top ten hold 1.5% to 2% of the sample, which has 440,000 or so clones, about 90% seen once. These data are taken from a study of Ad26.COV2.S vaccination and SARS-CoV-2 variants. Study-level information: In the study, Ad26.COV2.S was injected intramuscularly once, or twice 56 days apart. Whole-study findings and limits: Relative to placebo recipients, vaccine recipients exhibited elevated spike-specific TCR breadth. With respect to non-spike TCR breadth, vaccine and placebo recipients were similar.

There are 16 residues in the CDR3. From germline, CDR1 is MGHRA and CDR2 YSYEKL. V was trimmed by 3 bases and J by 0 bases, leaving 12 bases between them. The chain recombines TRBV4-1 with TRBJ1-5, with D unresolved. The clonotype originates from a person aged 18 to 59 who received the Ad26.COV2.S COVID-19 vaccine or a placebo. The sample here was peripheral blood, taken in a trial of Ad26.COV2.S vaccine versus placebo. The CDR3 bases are TGCGCCAGCAGCCAGGTGTGGTCTGATAGCAATCAGCCCCAGCATTTT. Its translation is CASSQVWSDSNQPQHF.